This entry lists 14 T cell receptor beta chains sequenced from one sample in a study of blood T cells in healthy people across ages (dated by TCRdb to between 2014 and 2016). The library was built by means of 5' RACE. Data came from an Illumina HiSeq 2500. A second PCR of about 7 to 12 cycles was performed with a sample-barcoded 5' primer and a J-beta primer mix. TCRdb's own reprocessing of the public reads used fastp at Q25 and MiXCR and kept productive beta chains. Each entry merges the rows of one CDR3 protein and shows their most common DNA and genes. For this sample the table gives about 800,000 distinct CDR3 sequences, of which about 42% were detected only once. Less than 20% of the sample belongs to the ten largest clones. Source material: blood. All receptors come from a man at least 80 years old in good health.

V gene TRBV12-3 or TRBV12-4 combines with J gene TRBJ2-2, with 8 bases lining up with TRBD2. V shed 4 bases, J shed 5 bases, and the junction held 3 bases outside the gene matches. This CDR3 has 14 amino acids. For the CDR3, the DNA is TGTGCCAGCAGTTATGGCGGGAGGACCGGGGAGCTGTTTTTT. Translated: CASSYGGRTGELFF.

This clonotype was counted between two and nine times. The genes are TRBV29-1 and TRBJ2-7; weak D call: TRBD1 (5 bases). Trimming stripped 4 bases from V and 4 bases from J, with 11 bases between. CDR1 is SQVTM, CDR2 ANQGSEA, per germline. The CDR3 spans 12 residues. The CDR3 DNA reads TGCAGCGTTGCGGTGGGGCAGTACGAGCAGTACTTC. This sequence encodes CSVAVGQYEQYF.

This clonotype was seen a handful of times. This chain connects TRBV12-3 or TRBV12-4 to TRBJ2-1; maybe TRBD2 (7 bases). V was clipped by 5 bases and J by 5 bases, with 19 bases between them. CDR3 length equals 16 residues. For the CDR3, the DNA is TGTGCCAGCAGTGAAACAGGGTCCGGGAGGCACAATGAGCAGTTCTTC. Its translation is CASSETGSGRHNEQFF.

This chain uses TRBV20-1 with TRBJ2-7; the D is unclear. Trimming shortened V by 3 bases and J by 4 bases, and 7 bases separated the two germline ends. CDR1 DFQATT and CDR2 SNEGSKA come from the germline V gene (reference sequence). The CDR3 has 11 residues. The CDR3: CSASTEYEQYF. DNA for the CDR3: TGCAGTGCTAGTACGGAGTACGAGCAGTACTTC.

This clonotype was seen just once. The genes are TRBV15 and TRBJ2-4; 9 nucleotides agree with TRBD1. The CDR3 has 14 amino acids. Germline V gene sequence: CDR1 LNHNV, CDR2 YYDKDF (reference sequence). Germline trimming cut 4 bases from V and 4 bases from J; bases unmatched to any gene: 2. CDR3 loop: CATSTDRGKNIQYF. As DNA, the CDR3 is TGTGCCACCAGCACCGACAGGGGGAAAAACATTCAGTACTTC.

The V call is TRBV25-1, the J call TRBJ2-2, with D tentatively TRBD2 (5 bases). Germline V gene lookup returns CDR1 MGHDK and CDR2 SYGVNS. The CDR3 length is 14 residues. Trimming left V 4 bases short and J 7 bases short, with 13 bases between. CDR3 amino acids: CASSVSGYSGELFF. The CDR3 DNA follows: TGTGCCAGCAGTGTCAGCGGTTACAGCGGGGAGCTGTTTTTT.

This clonotype was seen a handful of times. V gene TRBV12-3 or TRBV12-4 combines with J gene TRBJ2-3, with D perhaps matching TRBD1 (5 bases). This CDR3 comprises 13 residues. Between the trimmed V and J ends, which lost 6 bases and 2 bases, there was a span of 9 bases. CDR3 sequence (DNA): TGTGCCAGCAGGACCAGGGTCACAGATACGCAGTATTTT. Translated: CASRTRVTDTQYF.

This clonotype was counted a single time. The rearrangement uses TRBV29-1 and TRBJ2-5, with TRBD2 matching over 8 bases. Germline CDR1 is SQVTM and CDR2 is ANQGSEA. The CDR3 sequence is 16 residues long. The trim removed 0 bases at V and 7 bases at J, leaving 13 bases unmatched. CDR3 region: CSVEDPGGARDGTQYF. The CDR3 DNA is TGCAGCGTTGAAGATCCCGGGGGGGCCCGTGATGGGACCCAGTACTTC.

This clonotype has just one count. The V gene is TRBV24-1, the J gene TRBJ2-3, with 7 nucleotides matching TRBD1. The germline gives CDR1 KGHDR, CDR2 SFDVKD. V trimming: 7 bases; J trimming: 0 bases; junction bases outside the gene matches: 12. This CDR3 is built from 17 residues. The CDR3 region has the DNA TGTGCCACCAGCGAGAGGGACAGAATGACTAGCACAGATACGCAGTATTTT. This codes for CATSERDRMTSTDTQYF.

This clonotype was seen only a few times. J is TRBJ2-1 and V is TRBV7-9; TRBD2 agrees at 8 bases. This CDR3 is built from 15 residues. The V gene's germline CDR1 is SEHNR and CDR2 FQNEAQ (reference sequence). Trimming cost V 2 bases and J 9 bases; bases outside gene matches: 9. CDR3 DNA: TGTGCCAGCAGCTTATTGGGACTAGGGATGGGTGAGCAGTTCTTC. Encoded protein: CASSLLGLGMGEQFF.

This chain uses TRBV10-3 with TRBJ2-3, with TRBD2 matching 10 bases. The CDR3 is 18 residues long. Germline lookup yields CDR1 ENHRY and CDR2 SYGVKD. The V gene end was trimmed by 8 bases and the J gene end by 2 bases; junction bases not matched to a gene: 16. The CDR3 DNA reads as TGTGCCATCGCCGAGACGTTCATAGCGGGAGGACTCACAGATACGCAGTATTTT. It translates to CAIAETFIAGGLTDTQYF.

This clonotype came up a few times. The CDR3 nucleotides read TGTGCCAGCAGCGTAGTCGCCCTTTTGGACACCGGGGAGCTGTTTTTT. Its protein is CASSVVALLDTGELFF. This chain connects TRBV9 to TRBJ2-2; D is unclear. This CDR3 comprises 16 residues. V lost 0 bases, J lost 3 bases, and 12 bases lay in between. The germline V gene has CDR1 SGDLS and CDR2 YYNGEE. Filled out from reference TRBV9 and TRBJ2-2, the complete variable domain reads DSGVTQTPKHLITATGQRVTLRCSPRSGDLSVYWYQQSLDQGLQFLIQYYNGEERAKGNILERFSAQQFPDLHSELNLSSLELGDSALYFCASSVVALLDTGELFFGEGSRLTVL.

V usage is TRBV20-1 and J usage is TRBJ1-2; perhaps TRBD1 as D (6 bases). V was pared by 7 bases and J by 6 bases, with 24 bases between. CDR3 size: 15 residues. CDR1 and CDR2 from the germline V gene are DFQATT and SNEGSKA (reference sequence). CDR3 loop: CSVRNEIQGGDGYTF. Written as DNA, the CDR3 is TGCAGTGTTCGAAACGAAATACAGGGTGGCGATGGCTACACCTTC.

A few counts support this clonotype. The chain uses TRBV7-9 and TRBJ1-5, with 10 nucleotides matching TRBD1. This CDR3 contains 17 residues. Germline V gene sequence: CDR1 SEHNR, CDR2 FQNEAQ (reference sequence). J lost 2 bases, V lost 1 base, and 5 bases had no gene match. The DNA for the CDR3 is TGTGCCAGCAGCTTAGGACAGGGGGCGGGAGGCAATCAGCCCCAGCATTTT. It codes for CASSLGQGAGGNQPQHF.